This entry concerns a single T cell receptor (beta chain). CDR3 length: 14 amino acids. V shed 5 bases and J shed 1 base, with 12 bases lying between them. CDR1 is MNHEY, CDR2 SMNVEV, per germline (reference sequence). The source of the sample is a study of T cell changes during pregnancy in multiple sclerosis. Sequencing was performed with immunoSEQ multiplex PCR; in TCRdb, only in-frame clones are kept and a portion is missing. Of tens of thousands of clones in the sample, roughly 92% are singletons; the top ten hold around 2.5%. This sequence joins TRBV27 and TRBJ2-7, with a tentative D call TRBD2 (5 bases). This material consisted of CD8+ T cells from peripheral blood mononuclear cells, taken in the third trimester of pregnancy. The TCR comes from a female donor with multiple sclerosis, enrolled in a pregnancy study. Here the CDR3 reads CASSPVRESYEQYF. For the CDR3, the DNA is TGTGCCAGCAGTCCTGTCCGGGAATCCTACGAGCAGTACTTC.